Listed here are 32 T cell receptor beta chains from one sample, sequenced in a study of blood T cell repertoires in COVID-19. Libraries were prepared by immunoSEQ multiplex PCR; TCRdb keeps only in-frame clonotypes and omits some of them. The sample has 150,000 to 200,000 clones; roughly 80% are singletons. The sample taken for sequencing was PBMCs or T cells enriched from blood (not recorded which). The receptors derive from a woman between 55 and 75 years old who had recovered from COVID-19.

V gene TRBV7-2 combines with J gene TRBJ2-7, with a tentative D call TRBD1 (7 bases). The CDR3 is 16 residues long. From germline, CDR1 is SGHTA and CDR2 FQGNSA. Trimming left V 1 base short and J 2 bases short, with 15 bases between. For the CDR3, the DNA is TGTGCCAGCAGCTTAGGGAGGGGGCCCACAACCTACGAGCAGTACTTC. Its translation: CASSLGRGPTTYEQYF.

This clone was picked up many times. The J gene is TRBJ1-2, the V gene TRBV7-2, with 8 bases lining up with TRBD1. CDR1 is SGHTA, CDR2 FQGNSA, per germline. The CDR3 consists of 13 residues. J lost 4 bases, V lost 5 bases, and 3 bases had no gene match. CDR3 in amino acids: CASSPDRAYGYTF. CDR3 DNA: TGTGCCAGCAGCCCGGACAGGGCCTATGGCTACACCTTC.

The count of this clone is one. The V call is TRBV20-1, the J call TRBJ1-1, with D unresolved. Germline V gene data show CDR1 as DFQATT and CDR2 as SNEGSKA (reference sequence). V lost 3 bases, J lost 5 bases, and 13 bases lay in between. The CDR3 loop spans 13 amino acids. The CDR3 DNA is TGCAGTGCTAGTTCGATAACTGTGACTGAAGCTTTCTTT. Translating gives CSASSITVTEAFF.

The CDR3 spells CASSPPGTAKETQYF. The CDR3 nucleotides are TGTGCCAGCAGTCCGCCCGGGACAGCCAAAGAGACCCAGTACTTC. The chain uses TRBV27 and TRBJ2-5; 7 positions agree with TRBD1. The CDR3 runs 15 residues. V lost 5 bases, J lost 3 bases, and 9 bases stayed unmatched. From germline, CDR1 is MNHEY and CDR2 SMNVEV (reference sequence).

This clone was detected a few times. The CDR3 DNA reads as TGTGCCAGCAGACAACAGGGCAAGGATGGCTACACCTTC. It translates to CASRQQGKDGYTF. V is TRBV6-5 and J is TRBJ1-2; TRBD1 might be the D (6 bases). The CDR3 sequence is 13 residues long. CDR1 and CDR2 from the germline V gene are MNHEY and SVGAGI. Between the trimmed V and J ends, which lost 6 bases and 6 bases, there was a span of 14 bases.

This chain connects TRBV2 to TRBJ1-1; 7 nucleotides line up with TRBD1. The trim removed 6 bases at V and 4 bases at J, leaving 8 bases unmatched. This CDR3 has 14 residues. Germline loops: CDR1 SNHLY, CDR2 FYNNEI. The chain's CDR3 is CASRFDREVTEAFF. CDR3 nucleotides: TGTGCCAGCAGGTTTGACAGGGAGGTCACTGAAGCTTTCTTT.

The chain links TRBV7-8 to TRBJ1-4, with D tentatively TRBD1 (5 bases). Trimming shortened V by 4 bases and J by 10 bases, and 16 bases separated the two germline ends. CDR3 length: 14 amino acids. From germline, CDR1 is SGHVS and CDR2 FQNEAQ. The CDR3 nucleotides read TGTGCCAGCAGCTCCAGGGATTCTTACGGAAAACTGTTTTTT. As protein: CASSSRDSYGKLFF.

The chain joins TRBV29-1 to TRBJ2-3, with TRBD1 matching 10 bases. CDR3 length: 14 residues. Germline loops: CDR1 SQVTM, CDR2 ANQGSEA. Unmatched junction bases numbered 5, after V lost 1 base and J lost 7 bases. The CDR3 DNA reads as TGCAGCGTTGAAGGACAGGGGGCATCGTATACGCAGTATTTT. Its translation: CSVEGQGASYTQYF.

This rearrangement joins TRBV4-1 to TRBJ1-2; D gene unclear. With 8 bases removed from V and 6 bases from J, the gap between germline ends came to 19 bases. CDR3 length: 14 amino acids. In germline, CDR1 is MGHRA, CDR2 YSYEKL. The CDR3 nucleotides read TGCGCCAGCTTAGAGACGACCTCCAGGAATGGCTACACCTTC. Amino acid sequence: CASLETTSRNGYTF.

The chain is built from TRBV5-6 and TRBJ2-2; a weak D match, TRBD2 (6 bases). This CDR3 is built from 15 residues. Germline V lookup: CDR1 SGHDT, CDR2 YYEEEE. Trimming shortened V by 1 base and J by 6 bases, and 13 bases separated the two germline ends. CDR3 in DNA: TGTGCCAGCAGCTTGTACGGGAGTAACGCCGGGGAGCTGTTTTTT. Amino acid sequence: CASSLYGSNAGELFF.

The rearrangement joins TRBV9 to TRBJ2-3; D is possibly TRBD2 (7 bases). Germline V gene data show CDR1 as SGDLS and CDR2 as YYNGEE. Deletions cut 0 bases from V and 6 bases from J, with 11 bases between. This CDR3 is built from 14 residues. Here the CDR3 reads CASSVGGGGDTQYF. CDR3 sequence (DNA): TGTGCCAGCAGCGTAGGAGGGGGAGGGGATACGCAGTATTTT.

A single count supports this clone. This same CDR3 is encoded by further DNA sequences in the sample. The CDR3 is CASSLRETQYF. The CDR3 DNA sequence: TGTGCCAGCAGTTTACGGGAGACCCAGTACTTC. The V gene is TRBV12-3 or TRBV12-4, the J gene TRBJ2-5; D gene uncertain. The V gene lost 2 bases and the J gene lost 5 bases, with 3 bases spanning the gap. The CDR3 runs 11 residues.

The chain is built from TRBV7-2 and TRBJ2-5; tentatively, D is TRBD1 (6 bases). Per germline, CDR1 SGHTA and CDR2 FQGNSA. V gave up 3 bases and J gave up 4 bases, with 15 bases separating them. The length of the CDR3 is 15 residues. CDR3 sequence: CASSLNTGLRETQYF. CDR3 DNA: TGTGCCAGCAGCTTGAATACAGGGTTAAGAGAGACCCAGTACTTC.

The gene calls are TRBV19 and TRBJ1-4; 12 nucleotides agree with TRBD1. The junction had 8 bases not matched to a gene; V was cut back by 7 bases and J by 8 bases. The germline V gene encodes CDR1 LNHDA and CDR2 SQIVND (reference sequence). The CDR3 runs 15 residues. The CDR3 nucleotides are TGTGCCAGTAAGCGGGACAGGGGGCTTCAGGAAAAACTGTTTTTT. Translation: CASKRDRGLQEKLFF.

J is TRBJ2-1 and V is TRBV5-1; 7 bases are shared with TRBD2. J was trimmed by 4 bases and V by 0 bases; bases with no gene match: 4. The CDR3 spans 15 residues. CDR1 is SGHRS, CDR2 YFSETQ, per germline. Here the CDR3 reads CASSLDGGIYNEQFF. The CDR3, as DNA: TGCGCCAGCAGCTTGGACGGGGGGATTTACAATGAGCAGTTCTTC.

The gene calls are TRBV18 and TRBJ2-3; TRBD1 matches 10 bases. Germline assignment: CDR1 KGHSH and CDR2 LQKENI. Unmatched junction bases numbered 4, after V lost 2 bases and J lost 2 bases. The length of the CDR3 is 16 residues. The CDR3 nucleotides are TGTGCCAGCTCACCAGGGACAGGGGTCCACACAGATACGCAGTATTTT. It yields the protein CASSPGTGVHTDTQYF.

The rearrangement links TRBV7-2 to TRBJ2-5; the D gene is possibly TRBD2 (5 bases). The V gene lost 3 bases and the J gene lost 4 bases, with 12 bases spanning the gap. The CDR3 totals 14 residues. CDR1 and CDR2 (germline): SGHTA, FQGNSA. CDR3 sequence (DNA): TGTGCCAGCAGCTTTGAGAGGGTGCCAGAGACCCAGTACTTC. Amino acid sequence: CASSFERVPETQYF. The full variable domain, in which reference TRBV7-2 and TRBJ2-5 provide the parts outside the CDR3, is GAGVSQSPSNKVTEKGKDVELRCDPISGHTALYWYRQSLGQGLEFLIYFQGNSAPDKSGLPSDRFSAERTGGSVSTLTIQRTQQEDSAVYLCASSFERVPETQYFGPGTRLLVL.

This sequence joins TRBV7-9 and TRBJ2-3; 10 nucleotides agree with TRBD1. The germline V gene encodes CDR1 SEHNR and CDR2 FQNEAQ (reference sequence). The CDR3 spans 16 residues. J was trimmed by 4 bases and V by 1 base; bases with no gene match: 5. Written as DNA, the CDR3 is TGTGCCAGCAGCTTAGTTGGGACAGGGGACTCAGATACGCAGTATTTT. The encoded protein is CASSLVGTGDSDTQYF.

The chain carries TRBV5-6 and TRBJ2-5, with 9 positions matching TRBD2. Germline V gene data show CDR1 as SGHDT and CDR2 as YYEEEE. This CDR3 has 15 residues. Losses at the gene ends were 3 bases for V and 4 bases for J; bases not matched to a gene: 7. The CDR3 region is CASSWRGGLGETQYF. The CDR3 coding sequence is TGTGCCAGCAGCTGGCGGGGGGGCCTCGGAGAGACCCAGTACTTC.

The V and J genes are TRBV20-1 and TRBJ1-4; D uncertain. CDR1 and CDR2 from the germline V gene are DFQATT and SNEGSKA (reference sequence). With 3 bases removed from V and 4 bases from J, the gap between germline ends came to 12 bases. The CDR3 sequence is 14 residues long. The CDR3 DNA reads as TGCAGTGCTAGTAGGACTCCGGGTAATGAAAAACTGTTTTTT. Translated, it gives CSASRTPGNEKLFF.

In DNA, the CDR3 is TGTGCCAGCAGCCCTCCGGGACTAGCGGCCTACGAGCAGTACTTC. The encoded protein is CASSPPGLAAYEQYF. This rearrangement joins TRBV7-9 to TRBJ2-7, with 11 bases that match TRBD2. Per the germline V gene, CDR1 is SEHNR and CDR2 is FQNEAQ (reference sequence). V gave up 5 bases and J gave up 2 bases; unmatched junction bases: 5. The CDR3 covers 15 residues. The full variable domain, rest sourced from reference TRBV7-9 and TRBJ2-7, is DTGVSQNPRHKITKRGQNVTFRCDPISEHNRLYWYRQTLGQGPEFLTYFQNEAQLEKSRLLSDRFSAERPKGSFSTLEIQRTEQGDSAMYLCASSPPGLAAYEQYFGPGTRLTVT.

This chain joins TRBV6-5 and TRBJ2-7; 9 bases align to TRBD1. Trimming at V came to 6 bases and at J to 1 base, leaving 7 bases not matched to a gene. There are 15 residues in the CDR3. Per germline, CDR1 MNHEY and CDR2 SVGAGI. CDR3: CASRAGTGPSYEQYF. The CDR3 bases are TGTGCCAGCAGGGCCGGGACAGGGCCTTCCTACGAGCAGTACTTC.

The V and J genes are TRBV7-2 and TRBJ2-2; D is perhaps TRBD2 (6 bases). Deletions cut 4 bases from V and 5 bases from J, with 8 bases between. The germline V gene has CDR1 SGHTA and CDR2 FQGNSA. There are 13 residues in the CDR3. CDR3 in amino acids: CASSSGTTGELFF. The CDR3 region has the DNA TGTGCCAGCAGCTCGGGGACTACCGGGGAGCTGTTTTTT.

There are many counts of this clone. The rearrangement links TRBV10-3 to TRBJ2-6; possible D gene TRBD2, 6 bases. Trimming removed 0 bases from V and 2 bases from J, with 8 bases in between. The CDR3 runs to 16 residues. Per the germline V gene, CDR1 is ENHRY and CDR2 is SYGVKD. DNA of the CDR3: TGTGCCATCAGTGAGTCGGAGGGGACTGGGGCCAACGTCCTGACTTTC. Protein sequence: CAISESEGTGANVLTF.

As for this clone: The sample has other DNA sequences that encode this CDR3 too. The rearrangement uses TRBV9 and TRBJ1-1; 7 nucleotides agree with TRBD1. The CDR3 loop spans 15 amino acids. J lost 0 bases, V lost 0 bases, and 2 bases had no gene match. Germline loops: CDR1 SGDLS, CDR2 YYNGEE. For the CDR3, the DNA is TGTGCCAGCAGCGTAGAGGGGACAGTGAACACTGAAGCTTTCTTT. Encoded protein: CASSVEGTVNTEAFF.

The chain recombines TRBV6-5 with TRBJ2-7; TRBD1 aligns across 7 bases. Germline trimming cut 6 bases from V and 5 bases from J; bases unmatched to any gene: 7. Germline values: CDR1 MNHEY, CDR2 SVGAGI. The CDR3 totals 13 residues. The CDR3 nucleotides read TGTGCCAGCAGACCGACAGGGTTCAACGAGCAGTACTTC. Its translation is CASRPTGFNEQYF.

The chain couples TRBV21-1 to TRBJ2-7; whether TRBD1, the table's D call, matches the DNA was not checked. TRBV21-1 is a pseudogene locus. The CDR3 totals 16 residues. CDR3 amino acids: CASSKRGQPPSYEQYF. CDR3 in DNA: TGTGCCAGCAGCAAACGGGGACAGCCTCCCTCCTACGAGCAGTACTTC.

The chain combines TRBV4-2 with TRBJ2-2; 11 positions match TRBD2. The CDR3 loop spans 17 amino acids. The J segment lost 4 bases and the V segment lost 0 bases, leaving 4 bases of the junction unmatched. The germline V gene has CDR1 LGHNA and CDR2 YNFKEQ. The chain's CDR3 is CASSQELAGVGTGELFF. For the CDR3, the DNA is TGTGCCAGCAGCCAAGAACTAGCGGGGGTCGGCACCGGGGAGCTGTTTTTT.

This chain joins TRBV30 and TRBJ1-1; 10 nucleotides line up with TRBD1. V was clipped by 7 bases and J by 4 bases; unmatched bases: 3. CDR1 GTSNPN and CDR2 SVGIG come from the germline V gene (reference sequence). This CDR3 contains 12 residues. CDR3 DNA sequence: TGTGCCTATGACAGGGGGCTCACTGAAGCTTTCTTT. Protein sequence: CAYDRGLTEAFF.

This chain links TRBV7-8 with TRBJ1-2; no reliable D call. This CDR3 has 13 amino acids. Trimming removed 6 bases from V and 2 bases from J, with 10 bases in between. CDR1 and CDR2 (germline): SGHVS, FQNEAQ. The CDR3 protein is CASRDTLNYGYTF. The CDR3 DNA sequence: TGTGCCAGCAGAGACACGCTAAACTATGGCTACACCTTC. Full variable domain (missing parts from reference TRBV7-8 and TRBJ1-2): GAGVSQSPRYKVAKRGQDVALRCDPISGHVSLFWYQQALGQGPEFLTYFQNEAQLDKSGLPSDRFFAERPEGSVSTLKIQRTQQEDSAVYLCASRDTLNYGYTFGSGTRLTVV.

CDR3 protein: CASSWRLAGERNTGELFF. The DNA of the CDR3 is TGTGCCAGTAGTTGGAGACTAGCAGGGGAGAGGAACACCGGGGAGCTGTTTTTT. The chain couples TRBV19 to TRBJ2-2, with a tentative D call TRBD2 (7 bases). CDR1 and CDR2 from the germline V gene are LNHDA and SQIVND (reference sequence). This CDR3 has 18 amino acids. The germline V and J ends were trimmed by 5 bases and 1 base, with 20 bases remaining between them.

The chain employs TRBV2 and TRBJ1-4; no firm D call. Trimming pared 6 bases from V and 2 bases from J, leaving 10 bases between. The CDR3 contains 14 residues. The germline gives CDR1 SNHLY, CDR2 FYNNEI. The CDR3 nucleotides read TGTGCCAGCAGCGGACTTATGACTAATGAAAAACTGTTTTTT. Protein: CASSGLMTNEKLFF.